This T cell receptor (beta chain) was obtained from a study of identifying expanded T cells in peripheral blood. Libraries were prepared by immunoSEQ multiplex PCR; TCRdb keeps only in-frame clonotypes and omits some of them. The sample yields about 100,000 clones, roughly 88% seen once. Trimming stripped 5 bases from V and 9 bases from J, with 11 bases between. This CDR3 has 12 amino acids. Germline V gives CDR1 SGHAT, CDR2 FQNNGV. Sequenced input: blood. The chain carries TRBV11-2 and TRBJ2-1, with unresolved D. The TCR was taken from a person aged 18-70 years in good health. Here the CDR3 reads CASSQGLAEQFF. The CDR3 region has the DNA TGTGCCAGCAGCCAAGGGTTAGCTGAGCAGTTCTTC.